Reported below is one TCR beta chain. These data originate in a study of blood T cell repertoires in COVID-19. The assay was immunoSEQ multiplex PCR, and TCRdb's table has in-frame clones only and misses some. The table shows around 150,000 clones, with about 83% occurring only once. Germline V CDR1 and CDR2: SGHRS, YFSETQ. The V end lost 5 bases, the J end lost 1 base, and 9 bases lay between the germline ends. This CDR3 is 13 amino acids long. The chain is built from TRBV5-1 and TRBJ1-1; D gene unclear. The TCR originated in a man aged 45-65 years with acute or convalescent COVID-19. Source material: peripheral blood. CDR3 DNA sequence: TGCGCCAGCAGGTTAGGAGAGAACACTGAAGCTTTCTTT. It translates to CASRLGENTEAFF.